The clone carrying this TCR beta chain came up a few times. Its antigen is undetermined. In TCRdb, the 5' RACE reads were re-called with MiXCR into one record per CDR3 protein. The sample lists more than 110,000 distinct CDR3 sequences; about 23% were seen once. These data come from a study of T-cell memory formation after mild COVID-19. Study details: Clusters were largely donor specific.

Study conclusions and caveats: CD8+ contracting clones occupied EMRA, while CD4+ ones occupied mainly CM and EM.

Trimming stripped 3 bases from V and 2 bases from J, with 6 bases between. Germline CDR1 and CDR2: LNHNV and YYDKDF (reference sequence). The CDR3 is made up of 13 amino acids. Material for sequencing was PBMCs or a T cell subset sorted from them (not recorded which). The chain joins TRBV15 to TRBJ2-3, with unresolved D. The clonotype originates from an adult woman who had mild COVID-19 (a few samples of this study predate the infection). Cell type and time point are not known. DNA of the CDR3: TGTGCCACCAGCAGGGAATTCACAGATACGCAGTATTTT. It codes for CATSREFTDTQYF.